These 8 T cell receptor beta chains were sequenced from one sample in a study of CD8+ T cells in alopecia areata. Treatment specified: oral pan-JAK inhibitor, 5-10 mg twice daily. Sequencing templates came from extracted RNA that was reverse transcribed into cDNA. Sequencing used immunoSEQ multiplex PCR; TCRdb keeps in-frame clones, though not all of them. Among some 200,000 clones listed, around three fifths were seen once. Material: CD4+ T cells sorted from blood, obtained at week 4, from a patient treated with tofacitinib. These TCRs come from a human donor with alopecia areata.

The chain employs TRBV7-3 and TRBJ2-6; D uncertain. Trimming stripped 5 bases from V and 0 bases from J, with 11 bases between. Germline V CDR1 and CDR2: SGHTA, FQGTGA. The CDR3 runs to 16 residues. The CDR3 loop is CASSRSSGSGANVLTF. The CDR3 DNA reads as TGTGCCAGCAGCCGGTCCTCCGGCTCTGGGGCCAACGTCCTGACTTTC.

This chain connects TRBV11-2 to TRBJ2-1; 10 bases map to TRBD2. J gave up 6 bases and V 6 bases, and 5 bases lay outside the gene matches. The CDR3 length is 14 residues. CDR1 and CDR2 (germline): SGHAT, FQNNGV. For the CDR3, the DNA is TGTGCCAGCAGACCCCTAGCGGGGGCCAATGAGCAGTTCTTC. This translates into CASRPLAGANEQFF.

The V and J genes are TRBV4-1 and TRBJ1-5; unclear D gene. Germline CDR1 is MGHRA and CDR2 is YSYEKL. V was trimmed by 2 bases and J by 7 bases, leaving 9 bases between them. This CDR3 contains 13 residues. The CDR3 nucleotides are TGCGCCAGCAGCCAACCGGATAAGCAGCCCCAGCATTTT. Translating it yields CASSQPDKQPQHF.

This clone was picked up many times. CDR3 amino acids: CASSPPSGTGGELFF. In nucleotides, the CDR3 is TGTGCCAGCAGCCCGCCGTCGGGAACCGGCGGGGAGCTGTTTTTT. The chain joins TRBV7-2 to TRBJ2-2; tentatively, D is TRBD2 (5 bases). CDR1 is SGHTA, CDR2 FQGNSA, per germline. Trimming pared 5 bases from V and 7 bases from J, leaving 17 bases between. CDR3 length equals 15 residues. Variable domain in full (rest from reference TRBV7-2 and TRBJ2-2): GAGVSQSPSNKVTEKGKDVELRCDPISGHTALYWYRQSLGQGLEFLIYFQGNSAPDKSGLPSDRFSAERTGGSVSTLTIQRTQQEDSAVYLCASSPPSGTGGELFFGEGSRLTVL.

The J gene is TRBJ2-5, the V gene TRBV29-1; no reliable D call. The CDR3 totals 12 residues. V was trimmed by 0 bases and J by 2 bases, leaving 4 bases between them. Germline V gene sequence: CDR1 SQVTM, CDR2 ANQGSEA. The CDR3 region has the DNA TGCAGCGTTGAAGATTTGCAAGAGACCCAGTACTTC. This translates into CSVEDLQETQYF.

The chain is built from TRBV30 and TRBJ2-6; TRBD2 might be the D (5 bases). The CDR3 is made up of 16 amino acids. V was trimmed by 0 bases and J by 0 bases, leaving 9 bases between them. The germline gives CDR1 GTSNPN, CDR2 SVGIG (reference sequence). The CDR3 loop reads CAWSVGGPSGANVLTF. In nucleotides, the CDR3 is TGTGCCTGGAGTGTAGGAGGCCCCTCTGGGGCCAACGTCCTGACTTTC.

This clone was found a few times. The chain couples TRBV6-4 to TRBJ2-2; the match to TRBD1 covers 7 bases. V trimming: 5 bases; J trimming: 2 bases; junction bases outside the gene matches: 8. Germline CDR1 is MRHNA and CDR2 is SNTAGT. This CDR3 is 16 amino acids long. This chain's CDR3 is CASSPQGQTNTGELFF. The CDR3 DNA reads TGTGCCAGCAGTCCACAGGGACAGACAAACACCGGGGAGCTGTTTTTT.

This clone was seen only a few times. The chain couples TRBV7-9 to TRBJ2-7; D not certain. CDR3 length equals 15 residues. V dropped 5 bases and J dropped 0 bases, with 14 bases sitting between them. Germline V gives CDR1 SEHNR, CDR2 FQNEAQ (reference sequence). CDR3 region: CASSRAWATSYEQYF. The CDR3 DNA sequence: TGTGCCAGCAGCCGAGCATGGGCCACCTCCTACGAGCAGTACTTC.